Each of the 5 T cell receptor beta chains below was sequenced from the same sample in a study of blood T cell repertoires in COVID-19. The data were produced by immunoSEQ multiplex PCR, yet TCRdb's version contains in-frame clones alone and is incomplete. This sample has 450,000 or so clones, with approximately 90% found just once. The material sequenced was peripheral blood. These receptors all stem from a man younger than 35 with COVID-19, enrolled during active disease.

CDR3 region: CASSYRGGTSETQYF. The CDR3 bases are TGTGCCAGCAGTTACCGCGGGGGAACGTCAGAGACCCAGTACTTC. The chain joins TRBV6-5 to TRBJ2-5, with 7 bases aligning to TRBD2. V shed 2 bases, J shed 4 bases, and the junction held 7 bases outside the gene matches. Germline CDR1 reads MNHEY; CDR2 reads SVGAGI. This CDR3 is built from 15 residues.

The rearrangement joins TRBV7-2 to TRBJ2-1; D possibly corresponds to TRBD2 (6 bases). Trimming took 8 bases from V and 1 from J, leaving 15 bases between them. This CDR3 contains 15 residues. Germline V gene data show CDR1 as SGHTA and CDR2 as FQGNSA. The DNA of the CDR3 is TGTGCCAGCCGCCTAGGAGGAGGGTCCTACAATGAGCAGTTCTTC. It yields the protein CASRLGGGSYNEQFF.

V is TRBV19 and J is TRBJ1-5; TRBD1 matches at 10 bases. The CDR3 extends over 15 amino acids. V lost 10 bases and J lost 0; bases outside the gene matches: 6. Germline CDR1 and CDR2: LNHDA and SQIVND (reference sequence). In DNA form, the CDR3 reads TGTGCCACTGGACAGGGGGAGAATAGCAATCAGCCCCAGCATTTT. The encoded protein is CATGQGENSNQPQHF.

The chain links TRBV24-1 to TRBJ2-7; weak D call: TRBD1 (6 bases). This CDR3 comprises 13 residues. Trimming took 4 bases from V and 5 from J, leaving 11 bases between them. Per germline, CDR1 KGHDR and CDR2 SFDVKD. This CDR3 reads CATSDRGQNEQYF. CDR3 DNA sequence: TGTGCCACCAGTGACCGCGGACAGAACGAGCAGTACTTC.

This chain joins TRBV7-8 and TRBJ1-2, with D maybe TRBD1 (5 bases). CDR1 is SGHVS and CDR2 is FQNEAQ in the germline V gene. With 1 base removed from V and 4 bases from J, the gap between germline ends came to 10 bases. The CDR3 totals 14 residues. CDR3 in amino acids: CASSLESGLYGYTF. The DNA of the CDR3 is TGTGCCAGCAGCTTAGAGTCAGGGCTCTATGGCTACACCTTC.